The 15 T cell receptor beta chains below all came from one sample that was sequenced in a study of cytomegalovirus exposure and HLA in healthy donors. The PCR was carried out with 60 Vbeta primers and 13 Jbeta primers. TCRdb keeps only in-frame clones here, not all; method: immunoSEQ multiplex PCR. The table has some 110,000 clones, around 80% seen once. The sequenced sample was PBMCs. The source is a woman aged 55-75 years in good health and CMV-seropositive.

The V gene is TRBV2, the J gene TRBJ2-7; TRBD2 aligns across 7 bases. Trimming removed 3 bases from V and 11 bases from J; junction bases left unmatched: 7. The CDR3 extends over 12 amino acids. Germline values: CDR1 SNHLY, CDR2 FYNNEI. The CDR3 sequence: CASSDQGREEYF. In nucleotides, the CDR3 is TGTGCCAGCAGTGATCAAGGGAGGGAAGAGTACTTC.

The rearrangement uses TRBV27 and TRBJ1-2; D gene unclear. This CDR3 has 15 residues. Deletions cut 0 bases from V and 8 bases from J, with 16 bases between. In germline, CDR1 is MNHEY, CDR2 SMNVEV (reference sequence). The CDR3 sequence: CASSLSSPGSGGYTF. The CDR3 coding sequence is TGTGCCAGCAGTTTATCGTCCCCGGGGTCCGGAGGCTACACCTTC.

The V gene is TRBV7-5, the J gene TRBJ1-2; the table gives TRBD1 as D, unverified against the DNA. TRBV7-5 is shown as a pseudogene. This CDR3 has 14 amino acids. CDR3 loop: CVRSPSSTGKGYTF. The CDR3 DNA is TGTGTCAGAAGCCCCTCCTCGACAGGTAAGGGCTACACCTTC.

This chain uses TRBV5-6 with TRBJ2-3; no definite D call. Germline-derived CDR1 and CDR2 are SGHDT and YYEEEE. This CDR3 has 13 residues. V dropped 4 bases and J dropped 3 bases, with 9 bases sitting between them. The DNA of the CDR3 is TGTGCCAGCAGCACGGGTTGGACAGATACGCAGTATTTT. Translating gives CASSTGWTDTQYF.

The J gene is TRBJ2-7, the V gene TRBV19; D is unresolved. The germline V gene has CDR1 LNHDA and CDR2 SQIVND (reference sequence). The length of the CDR3 is 12 residues. V was pared by 6 bases and J by 5 bases, with 11 bases between. CDR3 nucleotides: TGTGCCAGTAGAAACAAATTCAACGAGCAGTACTTC. As protein: CASRNKFNEQYF. Full variable domain (remainder filled in from reference TRBV19 and TRBJ2-7): DGGITQSPKYLFRKEGQNVTLSCEQNLNHDAMYWYRQDPGQGLRLIYYSQIVNDFQKGDIAEGYSVSREKKESFPLTVTSAQKNPTAFYLCASRNKFNEQYFGPGTRLTVT.

This clone was seen only once. The chain has TRBV6-1 and TRBJ1-5; TRBD1 agrees at 10 bases. V gave up 0 bases and J gave up 6 bases; unmatched junction bases: 11. Germline V lookup: CDR1 MNHNS, CDR2 SASEGT. CDR3 length: 18 residues. The CDR3 spells CASSEAHQRDRGLQPQHF. Here the CDR3 DNA reads TGTGCCAGCAGTGAAGCCCATCAAAGGGACAGGGGACTTCAGCCCCAGCATTTT.

The sample holds a few counts of this clone. The rearrangement uses TRBV29-1 and TRBJ2-7; TRBD1 matches at 7 bases. Germline-derived CDR1 and CDR2 are SQVTM and ANQGSEA. V lost 3 bases, J lost 7 bases, and 12 bases stayed unmatched. The CDR3 is 14 residues long. The CDR3 DNA follows: TGCAGCGTTGAGCCGACAGGGAACCGTGGGGAGCAGTACTTC. This sequence encodes CSVEPTGNRGEQYF.

The J gene is TRBJ1-5, the V gene TRBV30; TRBD1 matches 7 bases. The trim removed 1 base at V and 9 bases at J, leaving 3 bases unmatched. Germline CDR1 is GTSNPN and CDR2 is SVGIG (reference sequence). The CDR3 runs 12 residues. CDR3 protein: CAWSATGRPQHF. DNA of the CDR3: TGTGCCTGGAGTGCGACAGGGAGGCCCCAGCATTTT.

This chain connects TRBV5-4 to TRBJ1-1; 8 nucleotides line up with TRBD1. V was pared by 5 bases and J by 1 base, with 4 bases of the junction left unmatched. Germline CDR1 and CDR2: SGHNT and YYREEE (reference sequence). This CDR3 comprises 14 residues. Written as DNA, the CDR3 is TGTGCCAGCAGGAGGGACAGGTCGAACACTGAAGCTTTCTTT. Its translation is CASRRDRSNTEAFF.

CDR3 region: CASSMGAGRSYEQYF. In DNA form, the CDR3 reads TGTGCCAGCAGTATGGGCGCGGGGCGTAGCTACGAGCAGTACTTC. V gene TRBV6-5 combines with J gene TRBJ2-7; a possible D gene is TRBD2 (6 bases). V lost 5 bases, J lost 3 bases, and 17 bases lay in between. Per germline, CDR1 MNHEY and CDR2 SVGAGI. CDR3 length: 15 residues.

The chain combines TRBV7-9 with TRBJ1-2; 10 nucleotides match TRBD1. V was clipped by 6 bases and J by 5 bases; unmatched bases: 3. The CDR3 contains 13 residues. Germline-derived CDR1 and CDR2 are SEHNR and FQNEAQ (reference sequence). The CDR3 loop is CASRGTGVYGYTF. The CDR3 nucleotides read TGTGCCAGCAGGGGGACAGGGGTATATGGCTACACCTTC.

J is TRBJ1-2 and V is TRBV25-1; 7 positions match TRBD1. The CDR3 has 13 amino acids. V gave up 9 bases and J gave up 5 bases; unmatched junction bases: 9. CDR1 MGHDK and CDR2 SYGVNS come from the germline V gene. This CDR3 is CASTGATGYGYTF. CDR3 DNA sequence: TGTGCCAGTACAGGGGCCACTGGGTATGGCTACACCTTC.

This clone has only one observation. J is TRBJ2-7 and V is TRBV4-3, with TRBD1 matching 10 bases. Germline V gives CDR1 LGHNA, CDR2 YSLEER. The CDR3 has 14 amino acids. V gave up 4 bases and J gave up 3 bases; unmatched junction bases: 3. The CDR3 sequence: CASSRDRGLYEQYF. The CDR3, as DNA: TGCGCCAGCAGCCGAGACAGGGGGCTCTACGAGCAGTACTTC.

The chain employs TRBV2 and TRBJ2-2; tentative D call: TRBD2 (5 bases). CDR1 and CDR2 (germline): SNHLY, FYNNEI. The CDR3 length is 15 residues. Trimming cost V 2 bases and J 2 bases, with 9 bases left between them. The CDR3 nucleotides are TGTGCCAGCAGTGAATGGACGGGAAACACCGGGGAGCTGTTTTTT. This encodes CASSEWTGNTGELFF.

The V gene is TRBV5-1, the J gene TRBJ2-5, with 8 bases matching TRBD2. The CDR3 is 16 amino acids. The V gene end was trimmed by 2 bases and the J gene end by 2 bases; junction bases not matched to a gene: 8. Looked up from germline, CDR1 is SGHRS and CDR2 is YFSETQ. CDR3 residues: CASSLGSGAYQETQYF. The CDR3 nucleotides are TGCGCCAGCAGCTTAGGTAGCGGGGCCTATCAAGAGACCCAGTACTTC.